Following are 16 T cell receptor beta chains from one sample sequenced in a study of cytomegalovirus exposure and HLA in healthy donors. In the PCR, 60 Vbeta and 13 Jbeta primers were used. TCRdb's copy holds only in-frame clones and misses some; the assay was immunoSEQ multiplex PCR. The sample lists more than 150,000 clones, 84% seen once, with 0.26% in the top ten. The sequenced sample consisted of PBMCs. The source of these receptors is a boy between 5 and 17 years old in good health and CMV-seronegative.

V gene TRBV6-5 combines with J gene TRBJ1-1; D might be TRBD1 (5 bases). CDR1 and CDR2 from the germline V gene are MNHEY and SVGAGI. This CDR3 region has 13 residues. Deletions cut 7 bases from V and 7 bases from J, with 16 bases between. The DNA for the CDR3 is TGTGCCAGCACAAGGGGCTCCGGGAGTGAAGCTTTCTTT. Protein sequence: CASTRGSGSEAFF.

The gene calls are TRBV4-1 and TRBJ1-2; D is perhaps TRBD1 (6 bases). In germline, CDR1 is MGHRA, CDR2 YSYEKL. This CDR3 is 15 amino acids long. Trimming cost V 2 bases and J 4 bases, with 14 bases left between them. Here the CDR3 DNA reads TGCGCCAGCAGCCAACCCGGGACACAGGTCTATGGCTACACCTTC. It is translated as CASSQPGTQVYGYTF.

This chain links TRBV27 with TRBJ2-7, with a possible D match to TRBD1 (5 bases). The CDR3 loop spans 14 amino acids. The germline V gene encodes CDR1 MNHEY and CDR2 SMNVEV (reference sequence). V shed 3 bases and J shed 2 bases, with 11 bases lying between them. DNA of the CDR3: TGTGCCAGCAGTTTTCACAGGTTCGCCTACGAGCAGTACTTC. This encodes CASSFHRFAYEQYF.

V usage is TRBV5-1 and J usage is TRBJ2-3; 8 bases map to TRBD2. The CDR3 runs 15 residues. Germline-derived CDR1 and CDR2 are SGHRS and YFSETQ. Unmatched junction bases numbered 12, after V lost 8 bases and J lost 4 bases. DNA of the CDR3: TGCGCCAGTTACTCCGGGACTAGAGAATCAGATACGCAGTATTTT. It encodes CASYSGTRESDTQYF.

For the CDR3, the DNA is TGTGCCAGTAGTGCTGACAGGGGGCTTACAGATACGCAGTATTTT. The encoded protein is CASSADRGLTDTQYF. The gene calls are TRBV19 and TRBJ2-3; TRBD1 agrees at 10 bases. Germline loops: CDR1 LNHDA, CDR2 SQIVND (reference sequence). This CDR3 region has 15 residues. After removal of 5 bases from V and 3 bases from J, the junction contained 5 bases not matched to a gene.

The CDR3 region has the DNA TGTGCCAGCAGCTTTATGACAGGGGGCTTCCACGAGCAGTACTTC. This translates into CASSFMTGGFHEQYF. This chain uses TRBV13 with TRBJ2-7; 10 bases fit TRBD1. With V trimmed by 3 bases and J by 5 bases, 7 bases remained unmatched. Germline V gene lookup returns CDR1 PRHDT and CDR2 FYEKMQ (reference sequence). The CDR3 spans 15 residues. Based on the CDR3 plus reference TRBV13 and TRBJ2-7, the full variable domain is AAGVIQSPRHLIKEKRETATLKCYPIPRHDTVYWYQQGPGQDPQFLISFYEKMQSDKGSIPDRFSAQQFSDYHSELNMSSLELGDSALYFCASSFMTGGFHEQYFGPGTRLTVT.

This clone is a singleton in its sample. This chain links TRBV15 with TRBJ2-5; 7 bases agree with TRBD1. The CDR3 has 16 amino acids. Germline V lookup: CDR1 LNHNV, CDR2 YYDKDF (reference sequence). The V gene end was trimmed by 0 bases and the J gene end by 1 base; junction bases not matched to a gene: 5. The CDR3 spells CATSREPGQPQETQYF. Written as DNA, the CDR3 is TGTGCCACCAGCAGAGAACCGGGACAGCCCCAAGAGACCCAGTACTTC.

The genes are TRBV5-4 and TRBJ2-5; D gene unclear. The germline V gene has CDR1 SGHNT and CDR2 YYREEE (reference sequence). This CDR3 has 13 amino acids. With 0 bases removed from V and 5 bases from J, the gap between germline ends came to 8 bases. The CDR3 protein is CASSLVPSETQYF. The CDR3 nucleotides read TGTGCCAGCAGCTTGGTTCCGTCGGAGACCCAGTACTTC.

The chain links TRBV7-9 to TRBJ1-5; TRBD1 agrees at 7 bases. Germline CDR1 SEHNR, CDR2 FQNEAQ (reference sequence). The CDR3 length is 15 residues. V lost 4 bases to trimming and J lost 0 bases; unmatched junction nucleotides: 3. CDR3 DNA sequence: TGTGCCAGCAGCTCCGGGACAGATAGCAATCAGCCCCAGCATTTT. Encoded protein: CASSSGTDSNQPQHF. Looking up the rest from reference TRBV7-9 and TRBJ1-5 gives the full variable domain: DTGVSQNPRHKITKRGQNVTFRCDPISEHNRLYWYRQTLGQGPEFLTYFQNEAQLEKSRLLSDRFSAERPKGSFSTLEIQRTEQGDSAMYLCASSSGTDSNQPQHFGDGTRLSIL.

The chain links TRBV5-1 to TRBJ2-7; 9 bases are shared with TRBD2. Trimming at V came to 4 bases and at J to 3 bases, leaving 20 bases not matched to a gene. Germline CDR1 is SGHRS and CDR2 is YFSETQ. The CDR3 extends over 19 amino acids. In DNA form, the CDR3 reads TGCGCCAGCAGCCCTACATCTCTTACTTCTAGCGGGAACTACTACGAGCAGTACTTC. Amino acids: CASSPTSLTSSGNYYEQYF. Using reference TRBV5-1 and TRBJ2-7 for the parts outside the CDR3, the full variable domain is KAGVTQTPRYLIKTRGQQVTLSCSPISGHRSVSWYQQTPGQGLQFLFEYFSETQRNKGNFPGRFSGRQFSNSRSEMNVSTLELGDSALYLCASSPTSLTSSGNYYEQYFGPGTRLTVT.

This chain connects TRBV19 to TRBJ2-7; maybe TRBD1 (6 bases). The CDR3 has 13 amino acids. V lost 5 bases and J lost 7, with 15 bases in between. Per germline, CDR1 LNHDA and CDR2 SQIVND (reference sequence). In DNA form, the CDR3 reads TGTGCCAGTAGTTTTGCAGGGGTGCGGGAGCAGTACTTC. This translates into CASSFAGVREQYF.

V gene TRBV19 combines with J gene TRBJ2-7; TRBD2 aligns across 9 bases. Looked up from germline, CDR1 is LNHDA and CDR2 is SQIVND (reference sequence). CDR3 length equals 15 residues. The trim removed 3 bases at V and 4 bases at J, leaving 7 bases unmatched. CDR3 coding DNA: TGTGCCAGTAGTATCGGGACTAGCTTTCCTTACGAGCAGTACTTC. It encodes CASSIGTSFPYEQYF. Combining the CDR3 with reference TRBV19 and TRBJ2-7 gives the whole variable domain DGGITQSPKYLFRKEGQNVTLSCEQNLNHDAMYWYRQDPGQGLRLIYYSQIVNDFQKGDIAEGYSVSREKKESFPLTVTSAQKNPTAFYLCASSIGTSFPYEQYFGPGTRLTVT.

The genes are TRBV6-4 and TRBJ2-1; 10 bases are a match to TRBD2. Per the germline V gene, CDR1 is MRHNA and CDR2 is SNTAGT. There are 14 residues in the CDR3. J gave up 3 bases and V 4 bases, and 0 bases lay outside the gene matches. CDR3 loop: CASSASGSYNEQFF. As DNA, the CDR3 is TGTGCCAGCAGTGCTAGCGGGAGCTACAATGAGCAGTTCTTC.

V gene TRBV5-1 combines with J gene TRBJ2-3, with 12 nucleotides matching TRBD2. This CDR3 spans 18 amino acids. Germline V gene data show CDR1 as SGHRS and CDR2 as YFSETQ. The junction had 7 bases not matched to a gene; V was cut back by 0 bases and J by 2 bases. The CDR3 is CASSLDRLAGVTTDTQYF. CDR3 DNA: TGCGCCAGCAGCTTGGATAGACTAGCGGGAGTAACCACAGATACGCAGTATTTT.

The chain combines TRBV5-4 with TRBJ2-4, with 8 nucleotides matching TRBD2. The germline V gene encodes CDR1 SGHNT and CDR2 YYREEE (reference sequence). V lost 2 bases to trimming and J lost 1 base; unmatched junction nucleotides: 5. The CDR3 totals 16 residues. CDR3: CASSLREGRAKNIQYF. The CDR3 DNA sequence: TGTGCCAGCAGCTTACGGGAGGGCCGGGCCAAAAACATTCAGTACTTC. Complete variable domain (other parts from reference TRBV5-4 and TRBJ2-4): ETGVTQSPTHLIKTRGQQVTLRCSSQSGHNTVSWYQQALGQGPQFIFQYYREEENGRGNFPPRFSGLQFPNYSSELNVNALELDDSALYLCASSLREGRAKNIQYFGAGTRLSVL.

The chain is built from TRBV9 and TRBJ1-3, with 10 bases matching TRBD1. Germline trimming cut 3 bases from V and 3 bases from J; bases unmatched to any gene: 6. In germline, CDR1 is SGDLS, CDR2 YYNGEE. The CDR3 extends over 16 amino acids. CDR3 amino acids: CASSGRQGADGNTIYF. CDR3 sequence (DNA): TGTGCCAGCAGCGGGAGACAGGGGGCGGATGGAAACACCATATATTTT. Variable domain in full (rest from reference TRBV9 and TRBJ1-3): DSGVTQTPKHLITATGQRVTLRCSPRSGDLSVYWYQQSLDQGLQFLIQYYNGEERAKGNILERFSAQQFPDLHSELNLSSLELGDSALYFCASSGRQGADGNTIYFGEGSWLTVV.